This T cell receptor (beta chain) comes out of a study of OX40 agonist ivuxolimab in advanced cancers. Concerning this clone itself: Its antigen is not identified.

TCRdb's copy holds only in-frame clones and misses some; the assay was immunoSEQ multiplex PCR. Of about 20,000 clones listed, 84% are singletons. Germline values: CDR1 MNHEY, CDR2 SVGAGI. The V segment lost 0 bases and the J segment 7 bases; nucleotides outside the gene matches: 9. This CDR3 comprises 15 residues. Study conclusions and caveats: The study found that CD8+ T cells averaged more expanded clones than CD4+.

The clonotype was recovered from an adult with an advanced solid tumor such as melanoma, head and neck, liver or kidney cancer. This chain uses TRBV6-5 with TRBJ2-7, with 7 positions matching TRBD1. Material: CD4+ or CD8+ T cells sorted from blood, obtained in a trial of the OX40 agonist ivuxolimab. The CDR3 DNA reads as TGTGCCAGCAGTTACTCAGGACAGGCCTCGGGTGAGCAGTACTTC. This sequence encodes CASSYSGQASGEQYF.